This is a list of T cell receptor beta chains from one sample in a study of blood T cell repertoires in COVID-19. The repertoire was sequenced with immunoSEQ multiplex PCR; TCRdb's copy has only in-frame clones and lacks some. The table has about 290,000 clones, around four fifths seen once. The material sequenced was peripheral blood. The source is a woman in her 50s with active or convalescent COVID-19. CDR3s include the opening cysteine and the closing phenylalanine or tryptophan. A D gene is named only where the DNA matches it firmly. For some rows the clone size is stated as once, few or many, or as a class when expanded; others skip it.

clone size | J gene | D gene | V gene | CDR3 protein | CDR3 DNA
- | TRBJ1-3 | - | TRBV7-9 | CASSLEAKLSTIYF | TGTGCCAGCAGCTTAGAGGCCAAACTAAGCACCATATATTTT
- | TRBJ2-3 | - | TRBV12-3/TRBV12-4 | CASSLVGPDTQYF | TGTGCCAGCAGTTTGGTGGGGCCAGATACGCAGTATTTT
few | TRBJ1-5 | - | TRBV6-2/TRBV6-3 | CASGQRSGRQPQHF | TGTGCCAGCGGCCAGCGATCTGGCCGGCAGCCCCAGCATTTT
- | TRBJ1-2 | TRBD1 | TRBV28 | CASSFWGPGQGDNYGYTF | TGTGCCAGCAGTTTCTGGGGGCCCGGACAGGGAGATAACTATGGCTACACCTTC
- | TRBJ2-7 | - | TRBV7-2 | CASSPVVVHTYEQYF | TGTGCCAGCAGCCCCGTCGTGGTACACACCTACGAGCAGTACTTC
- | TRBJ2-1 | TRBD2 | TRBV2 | CASLAGINYNEQFF | TGTGCCAGCCTAGCGGGAATTAACTACAATGAGCAGTTCTTC
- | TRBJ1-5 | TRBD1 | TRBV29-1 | CSAGQGLGQPQHF | TGCAGCGCCGGACAGGGTTTAGGCCAGCCCCAGCATTTT
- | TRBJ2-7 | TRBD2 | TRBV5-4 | CASSLGAVAGYEQYF | TGTGCCAGCAGCTTAGGTGCGGTAGCGGGATACGAGCAGTACTTC
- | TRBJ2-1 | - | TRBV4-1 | CASSQESAASRFRNEQFF | TGCGCCAGCAGCCAAGAGTCCGCGGCTAGCAGGTTCCGGAATGAGCAGTTCTTC
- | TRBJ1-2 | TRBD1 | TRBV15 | CATSSLDRGRNGYTF | TGTGCCACCAGCAGTTTAGACAGGGGGCGCAATGGCTACACCTTC